What follows describes a single T cell receptor (beta chain). This entry belongs to a study of CD8+CD57+ T cells in acquired aplastic anemia. For CDR3 and TCR beta VDJ profiling, genomic DNA was the template used. A single record per CDR3 protein comes from TCRdb applying MiXCR to the reads. The profile shows around 180,000 distinct CDR3 sequences, almost 50% of them singletons. Patients sequenced had flow cytometry evidence of CD8+CD57+ cell expansion. This TCR was sampled from a human donor with aplastic anemia. The sequencing sample was made of sorted CD4+, CD8+, or CD8+CD57+ T cells (not recorded which) from PBMCs.

In DNA, the CDR3 is TGTGCCAGCAGACGAGGAGCGGACTCTGGAAACACCATATATTTT. Its protein is CASRRGADSGNTIYF. The V call is TRBV2, the J call TRBJ1-3; D is ambiguous. V lost 6 bases and J lost 0, with 12 bases in between. The germline V gene encodes CDR1 SNHLY and CDR2 FYNNEI. The CDR3 spans 15 residues.